Below, 32 T cell receptor beta chains from the same sample are listed, as sequenced in a study of regulatory T cells in long-lasting Graves disease. The time point denotes: newly diagnosed GD, antithyroid drugs for less than 3 months. There was RNA extracted from PBMCs, and the TCR library was made from it. Libraries of TCR beta came from iRepertoire HTBI primers plus Arm-PCR of CDR3 regions. One entry per CDR3 protein results from TCRdb running MiXCR on the multiplex PCR reads. The profile shows approximately 540,000 distinct CDR3 sequences, around 12% of them singletons. These same records also appear under a second study, on T cells in Graves' hyperthyroidism and ophthalmopathy.

Sample: peripheral blood mononuclear cells (PBMCs), taken at new diagnosis, from a patient treated with antithyroid drugs. These TCRs come from a woman between 25 and 40 years old with Graves disease.

This clonotype occurred a few times. The chain is built from TRBV19 and TRBJ1-6; 8 nucleotides match TRBD1. After removal of 7 bases from V and 8 bases from J, the junction contained 7 bases not matched to a gene. CDR3 length: 14 residues. The germline V gene encodes CDR1 LNHDA and CDR2 SQIVND (reference sequence). In nucleotides, the CDR3 is TGTGCCAGTAACGACAGGGGCTCCGATTCACCCCTCCACTTT. The encoded protein is CASNDRGSDSPLHF. Supplemented by reference TRBV19 and TRBJ1-6, the full variable domain reads DGGITQSPKYLFRKEGQNVTLSCEQNLNHDAMYWYRQDPGQGLRLIYYSQIVNDFQKGDIAEGYSVSREKKESFPLTVTSAQKNPTAFYLCASNDRGSDSPLHFGNGTRLTVT.

In its sample, this clonotype was seen a few times. The chain joins TRBV30 to TRBJ1-6, with 12 bases identical to TRBD1. Trimming removed 5 bases from V and 13 bases from J; junction bases left unmatched: 3. Germline V CDR1 and CDR2: GTSNPN, SVGIG (reference sequence). CDR3 length: 12 amino acids. The CDR3 DNA reads TGTGCCTGGGGGGACAGGGGGCGCCCCCTCCACTTT. It encodes CAWGDRGRPLHF.

This clonotype was counted between two and nine times. This chain uses TRBV19 with TRBJ1-5; D gene uncertain. CDR1 and CDR2 from the germline V gene are LNHDA and SQIVND (reference sequence). The CDR3 has 14 amino acids. Between the trimmed V and J ends, which lost 5 bases and 0 bases, there was a span of 8 bases. The CDR3 coding sequence is TGTGCCAGTAGTCACAAACATAGCAATCAGCCCCAGCATTTT. Amino acids: CASSHKHSNQPQHF.

This clonotype was observed at least ten times. This chain joins TRBV15 and TRBJ1-5, with 12 bases identical to TRBD1. The CDR3 is 16 residues long. Germline assignment: CDR1 LNHNV and CDR2 YYDKDF (reference sequence). V shed 5 bases, J shed 5 bases, and the junction held 7 bases outside the gene matches. The CDR3: CATSLPGQGAHQPQHF. As DNA, the CDR3 is TGTGCCACCAGCTTACCGGGACAGGGGGCTCATCAGCCCCAGCATTTT.

This clonotype was observed at least ten times. This rearrangement joins TRBV6-1 to TRBJ2-1; D may be TRBD1 or TRBD2 (5 bases each). CDR3 length: 12 residues. The germline CDR1 and CDR2 sequences are MNHNS and SASEGT. Trimming left V 7 bases short and J 5 bases short, with 9 bases between. CDR3 region: CASTLGHNEQFF. DNA of the CDR3: TGTGCCAGCACTCTGGGACACAATGAGCAGTTCTTC.

This clonotype was observed a handful of times. An end of the junction differs from the germline gene, which may be a read error. The chain links TRBV5-5 to TRBJ2-5; possibly TRBD1 for D (5 bases). Per germline, CDR1 SGHKS and CDR2 YYEKEE (reference sequence). The CDR3 spans 13 residues. CDR3 sequence: CASSLFREESQYF. CDR3 in DNA: TGTGCCAGCAGCTTGTTCAGGGAAGAGAGCCAGTACTTC.

This clonotype showed up just a few times. The V gene is TRBV12-5, the J gene TRBJ2-5, with 9 bases identical to TRBD1. The J call may be in error: the DNA end matches TRBJ2-1 better. The CDR3 length is 15 residues. Germline V gene lookup returns CDR1 LGHNT and CDR2 FRNRAP. The CDR3 DNA is TGTGCTAGTGGTTTGCACGACAGGGGGAGCGTTGAGCAGTTCTTC. This gives the protein CASGLHDRGSVEQFF.

At least ten counts were recorded for this clonotype. The DNA of the CDR3 is TGTGCCAGCAGCCCATTACTAGCGGGGGACTCCTACGAGCAGTACTTC. Its protein product is CASSPLLAGDSYEQYF. This sequence joins TRBV11-2 and TRBJ2-7; 11 bases are shared with TRBD2. V trimming: 5 bases; J trimming: 0 bases; junction bases outside the gene matches: 6. This CDR3 region has 16 residues. Germline CDR1 and CDR2: SGHAT and FQNNGV.

This clonotype came up many times. The V gene is TRBV6-1, the J gene TRBJ1-1; D gene ambiguous. CDR3 length: 13 amino acids. Germline V lookup: CDR1 MNHNS, CDR2 SASEGT. V shed 7 bases and J shed 3 bases, with 12 bases lying between them. The CDR3 nucleotides are TGTGCCAGCAAGGGCGAGCCTTACACTGAAGCTTTCTTT. This gives the protein CASKGEPYTEAFF.

Ten or more counts support this clonotype. As DNA, the CDR3 is TGTGCCAGCAGTCGGACAGGAGGGAGCGGCTACACCTTC. The encoded protein is CASSRTGGSGYTF. The V and J genes are TRBV27 and TRBJ1-2; TRBD1 aligns across 7 bases. The V gene's germline CDR1 is MNHEY and CDR2 SMNVEV (reference sequence). The CDR3 sequence is 13 residues long. V lost 5 bases, J lost 8 bases, and 8 bases stayed unmatched.

The chain has TRBV15 and TRBJ2-3, with 11 bases identical to TRBD1. The CDR3 is 16 amino acids. The V and J ends lost 0 bases and 4 bases, in that order; junction bases with no gene match: 3. In germline, CDR1 is LNHNV, CDR2 YYDKDF (reference sequence). The CDR3 reads CATSRETGQGADTQYF. In nucleotides, the CDR3 is TGTGCCACCAGCAGAGAGACGGGACAGGGGGCAGATACGCAGTATTTT. Filled out from reference TRBV15 and TRBJ2-3, the complete variable domain reads DAMVIQNPRYQVTQFGKPVTLSCSQTLNHNVMYWYQQKSSQAPKLLFHYYDKDFNNEADTPDNFQSRRPNTSFCFLDIRSPGLGDTAMYLCATSRETGQGADTQYFGPGTRLTVL.

This rearrangement joins TRBV18 to TRBJ2-1, with 14 bases lining up with TRBD2. Losses at the gene ends were 3 bases for V and 0 bases for J; bases not matched to a gene: 10. CDR3 size: 20 residues. Germline CDR1 and CDR2: KGHSH and LQKENI. In DNA, the CDR3 is TGTGCCAGCTCACCGGGGGGACTAGCGGGAGAGGTTGGCTCCTACAATGAGCAGTTCTTC. Its protein product is CASSPGGLAGEVGSYNEQFF. The full variable domain, rest sourced from reference TRBV18 and TRBJ2-1, is NAGVMQNPRHLVRRRGQEARLRCSPMKGHSHVYWYRQLPEEGLKFMVYLQKENIIDESGMPKERFSAEFPKEGPSILRIQQVVRGDSAAYFCASSPGGLAGEVGSYNEQFFGPGTRLTVL.

The chain is built from TRBV14 and TRBJ2-5; D remains ambiguous. The CDR3 has 15 residues. The germline V gene has CDR1 SGHDN and CDR2 FVKESK. V lost 6 bases, J lost 5 bases, and 19 bases lay in between. Here the CDR3 reads CASSLGHPGRETQYF. CDR3 in DNA: TGTGCCAGCAGTCTCGGCCACCCTGGGCGGGAGACCCAGTACTTC.

The sample holds many counts of this clonotype. CDR3 sequence: CASRALAGADTGELFF. CDR3 DNA: TGTGCCAGCAGGGCACTAGCGGGAGCGGACACCGGGGAGCTGTTTTTT. The chain combines TRBV27 with TRBJ2-2, with 11 bases that match TRBD2. There are 16 residues in the CDR3. Trimming at V came to 6 bases and at J to 3 bases, leaving 6 bases not matched to a gene. Germline CDR1 MNHEY, CDR2 SMNVEV (reference sequence).

This clonotype has a count of ten or more. The chain employs TRBV30 and TRBJ2-1, with 10 bases matching TRBD2. There are 16 residues in the CDR3. The germline gives CDR1 GTSNPN, CDR2 SVGIG (reference sequence). V gave up 5 bases and J gave up 10 bases; unmatched junction bases: 17. CDR3 sequence: CAWGPRRTSGPKEQFF. The CDR3 coding sequence is TGTGCCTGGGGACCCCGGAGGACTAGCGGCCCGAAGGAGCAGTTCTTC.

The chain recombines TRBV5-1 with TRBJ2-1; 13 nucleotides agree with TRBD2. Trimming at V came to 3 bases and at J to 9 bases, leaving 6 bases not matched to a gene. This CDR3 contains 15 residues. Germline V gene sequence: CDR1 SGHRS, CDR2 YFSETQ. CDR3 DNA: TGCGCCAGCAGCTCCGGGACTAGCGGGACTGGTGAGCAGTTCTTC. Encoded protein: CASSSGTSGTGEQFF.

The V and J genes are TRBV6-1 and TRBJ2-1, with D perhaps matching TRBD2 (6 bases). There are 14 residues in the CDR3. Trimming took 8 bases from V and 4 from J, leaving 15 bases between them. Per the germline V gene, CDR1 is MNHNS and CDR2 is SASEGT. In DNA, the CDR3 is TGTGCCAGCGGCTCTAGCGAGTTTTACAATGAGCAGTTCTTC. Translated, it gives CASGSSEFYNEQFF.

The chain carries TRBV19 and TRBJ2-3, with D uncertain. Germline V gene lookup returns CDR1 LNHDA and CDR2 SQIVND (reference sequence). The CDR3 runs to 14 residues. Trimming took off 7 bases at V and 3 bases at J, with 14 bases between the two ends. CDR3 coding DNA: TGTGCCAGTACCCCCCCTTGTTGTACAGATACGCAGTATTTT. It yields the protein CASTPPCCTDTQYF.

This clonotype was counted at least ten times. This chain uses TRBV28 with TRBJ2-1; D unclear. The V end lost 5 bases, the J end lost 0 bases, and 14 bases lay between the germline ends. CDR3 length: 16 residues. Germline lookup yields CDR1 MDHEN and CDR2 SYDVKM. DNA of the CDR3: TGTGCCAGCAGTGCCCGACTCATGTTCTCCTACAATGAGCAGTTCTTC. This sequence encodes CASSARLMFSYNEQFF. Full variable domain (outside the CDR3, taken from reference TRBV28 and TRBJ2-1): DVKVTQSSRYLVKRTGEKVFLECVQDMDHENMFWYRQDPGLGLRLIYFSYDVKMKEKGDIPEGYSVSREKKERFSLILESASTNQTSMYLCASSARLMFSYNEQFFGPGTRLTVL.

This clonotype was found many times. The genes are TRBV20-1 and TRBJ2-1; D is perhaps TRBD1 or TRBD2 (5 bases each). From germline, CDR1 is DFQATT and CDR2 SNEGSKA (reference sequence). Deletions cut 1 base from V and 1 base from J, with 14 bases between. This CDR3 region has 16 residues. DNA of the CDR3: TGCAGTGCTAGAGTCCGGGACGCTCAATCCTACAATGAGCAGTTCTTC. This sequence encodes CSARVRDAQSYNEQFF.

This clonotype has only a few counts. V gene TRBV18 combines with J gene TRBJ2-7, with D possibly TRBD1 on 7 matching bases. Germline V gene lookup returns CDR1 KGHSH and CDR2 LQKENI. Between the trimmed V and J ends, which lost 10 bases and 1 base, there was a span of 20 bases. The CDR3 runs 15 residues. CDR3 residues: CATAAGQSKSYEQYF. The CDR3 nucleotides are TGTGCCACAGCTGCGGGACAGAGTAAATCCTACGAGCAGTACTTC.

This clonotype has just a few counts. The chain couples TRBV29-1 to TRBJ1-2; TRBD1 matches at 7 bases. The V gene end was trimmed by 5 bases and the J gene end by 8 bases; junction bases not matched to a gene: 5. There are 11 residues in the CDR3. CDR1 is SQVTM and CDR2 is ANQGSEA in the germline V gene. CDR3 nucleotide sequence: TGCAGCGTTAGAGAGGGGGCGGGCTACACCTTC. It codes for CSVREGAGYTF.

Ten or more counts support this clonotype. This chain connects TRBV20-1 to TRBJ1-1; no definite D call. Germline V lookup: CDR1 DFQATT, CDR2 SNEGSKA (reference sequence). The CDR3 contains 11 residues. Trimming left V 6 bases short and J 0 bases short, with 5 bases between. The CDR3 reads CSAVLNTEAFF. CDR3 DNA sequence: TGCAGTGCCGTCTTGAACACTGAAGCTTTCTTT.

The table lists this clonotype with a few counts. V is TRBV7-2 and J is TRBJ1-1; 7 nucleotides align to TRBD1. The CDR3 is made up of 14 amino acids. The junction had 9 bases not matched to a gene; V was cut back by 6 bases and J by 5 bases. The germline gives CDR1 SGHTA, CDR2 FQGNSA. CDR3 amino acids: CASRGEGARTEAFF. CDR3 nucleotides: TGTGCCAGCAGGGGGGAGGGGGCGCGGACTGAAGCTTTCTTT.

This clonotype was observed many times. The gene calls are TRBV6-1 and TRBJ1-4; maybe TRBD1 (6 bases). The ends were cut back, 8 bases at V and 8 bases at J, with 15 bases in the middle. The CDR3 covers 13 residues. Per the germline V gene, CDR1 is MNHNS and CDR2 is SASEGT. The CDR3 sequence: CASQRGGQEKLFF. As DNA, the CDR3 is TGTGCCAGCCAGCGTGGGGGGCAGGAAAAACTGTTTTTT.

This clonotype was seen ten or more times. J is TRBJ1-2 and V is TRBV10-3, with 8 bases aligning to TRBD1. The length of the CDR3 is 12 residues. Germline CDR1 ENHRY, CDR2 SYGVKD. The V gene end was trimmed by 8 bases and the J gene end by 10 bases; junction bases not matched to a gene: 9. The CDR3 bases are TGTGCCATCTCCGGACAGGGCGATTTCTACACCTTC. Its protein product is CAISGQGDFYTF.

This clonotype was detected a few times. V gene TRBV5-1 combines with J gene TRBJ2-7; maybe TRBD2 (6 bases). The germline V and J ends were trimmed by 2 bases and 3 bases, with 12 bases remaining between them. CDR3 length: 14 amino acids. Germline CDR1 SGHRS, CDR2 YFSETQ. This CDR3 is CASSLLLASYEQYF. The CDR3 nucleotides read TGCGCCAGCAGCTTACTGCTAGCGAGCTACGAGCAGTACTTC.

The sample holds a few counts of this clonotype. A much larger clonotype is one base distant, so this may be a read error. The chain employs TRBV7-2 and TRBJ2-1, with D maybe TRBD2 (6 bases). CDR3 length: 15 residues. The V gene's germline CDR1 is SGHTA and CDR2 FQGNSA. CDR3 loop: CACSLGSGSLNEQFF. Written as DNA, the CDR3 is TGTGCCTGCAGCTTAGGTAGCGGTTCACTCAATGAGCAGTTCTTC. Full variable domain (outside the CDR3, taken from reference TRBV7-2 and TRBJ2-1): GAGVSQSPSNKVTEKGKDVELRCDPISGHTALYWYRQSLGQGLEFLIYFQGNSAPDKSGLPSDRFSAERTGGSVSTLTIQRTQQEDSAVYLCACSLGSGSLNEQFFGPGTRLTVL.

The V and J genes are TRBV4-2 and TRBJ2-1; TRBD2 agrees at 8 bases. The CDR3 runs to 16 residues. Losses at the gene ends were 4 bases for V and 7 bases for J; bases not matched to a gene: 12. Germline CDR1 is LGHNA and CDR2 is YNFKEQ. The DNA of the CDR3 is TGTGCCAGCAGCCCCTCCCAGCGGGAGTATAGGAATGAGCAGTTCTTC. As protein: CASSPSQREYRNEQFF.

This clonotype was counted only a few times. V and J are TRBV28 and TRBJ2-7; 8 bases are a match to TRBD2. Per the germline V gene, CDR1 is MDHEN and CDR2 is SYDVKM. Unmatched junction bases numbered 13, after V lost 6 bases and J lost 0 bases. CDR3 length: 17 amino acids. The CDR3 region is CASSVGPSGRYSYEQYF. The CDR3 nucleotides read TGTGCCAGCAGCGTAGGACCTAGCGGGCGATACTCCTACGAGCAGTACTTC.

V is TRBV20-1 and J is TRBJ2-4, with 10 bases fitting TRBD2. Germline CDR1 and CDR2: DFQATT and SNEGSKA (reference sequence). J was trimmed by 1 base and V by 5 bases; bases with no gene match: 5. This CDR3 contains 15 residues. CDR3 region: CSAPLSGRAKNIQYF. The CDR3 DNA reads TGCAGTGCTCCCCTTAGCGGGAGGGCCAAAAACATTCAGTACTTC.

This clonotype has a count of ten or more. The chain joins TRBV5-1 to TRBJ1-2, with TRBD1 matching 7 bases. From germline, CDR1 is SGHRS and CDR2 YFSETQ. CDR3 length equals 15 residues. With V trimmed by 4 bases and J by 8 bases, 14 bases remained unmatched. The CDR3 DNA sequence: TGCGCCAGCAGCACTGGTGACAGGGAAGTTGGGGGCTACACCTTC. This gives the protein CASSTGDREVGGYTF.